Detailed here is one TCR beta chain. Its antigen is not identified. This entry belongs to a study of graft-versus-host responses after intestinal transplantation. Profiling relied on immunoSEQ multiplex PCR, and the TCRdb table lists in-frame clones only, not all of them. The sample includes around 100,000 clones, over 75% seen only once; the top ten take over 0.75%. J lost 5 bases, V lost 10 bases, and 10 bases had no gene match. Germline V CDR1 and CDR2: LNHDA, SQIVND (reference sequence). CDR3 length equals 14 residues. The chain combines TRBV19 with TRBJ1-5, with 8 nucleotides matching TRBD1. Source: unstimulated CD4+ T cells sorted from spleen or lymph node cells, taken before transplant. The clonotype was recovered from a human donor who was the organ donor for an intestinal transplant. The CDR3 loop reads CATRPDRGDQPQHF. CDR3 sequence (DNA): TGTGCCACAAGACCCGACAGGGGCGATCAGCCCCAGCATTTT.